This is a list of T cell receptor beta chains from one sample in a study of CD8+CD57+ T cells in acquired aplastic anemia. MiXCR, applied by TCRdb to the reads, yields one record per CDR3 protein. This sample has about 150,000 distinct CDR3 sequences, with about 54% found just once. Sequenced: sorted CD4+, CD8+, or CD8+CD57+ T cells (not recorded which) from PBMCs. Every receptor here comes from a human donor with aplastic anemia. The CDR3 runs from the conserved cysteine through the conserved F or W. D genes are given only for firm matches. Clone size, where shown, is once, few, many, or a class for clones that have expanded.

>few|TRBV20-1|TRBJ2-3|.
TGCAGTGCTAGAGAGCGGATGGATACGCAGTATTTT
CSARERMDTQYF
>many|TRBV4-1|TRBJ2-7|TRBD1
TGCGCCAGCAGCCAAGAGTTGGGGACAGGAGGGAACGAGCAGTACTTC
CASSQELGTGGNEQYF
>many|TRBV19|TRBJ2-7|.
TGTGCCAGTAGTATGGGTCAGGGGAGCACCTACGAGCAGTACTTC
CASSMGQGSTYEQYF
>many|TRBV5-1|TRBJ2-1|.
TGCGCCAGCAGCTTCACCGGAGGCTCCTACAATGAGCAGTTCTTC
CASSFTGGSYNEQFF
>many|TRBV2|TRBJ2-1|.
TGTGCCAGCAGTGGAACTAGTGGGTTCTTCAATGAGCAGTTCTTC
CASSGTSGFFNEQFF
>few|TRBV27|TRBJ2-1|TRBD1
TGTGCCAGCAGTTCGGGACAGGCCTCCTACAATGAGCAGTTCTTC
CASSSGQASYNEQFF
>.|TRBV25-1|TRBJ2-7|TRBD1
TGTGCCAGCAGCCGCCTGGACAGGGGGTCCTACGAGCAGTACTTC
CASSRLDRGSYEQYF
>many|TRBV7-9|TRBJ1-1|.
TGTGCCAGCAGCCCAGTAGTTGCGCAGGGAGCTTTCTTT
CASSPVVAQGAFF
>.|TRBV10-1|TRBJ1-2|TRBD1
TGCGCCAGCAGTCCGGACAGGGGGCCCGGCTATGGCTACACCTTC
CASSPDRGPGYGYTF
>many|TRBV19|TRBJ1-1|.
TGTGCCAGTAGTATTTTGGCAGGTACTGAAGCTTTCTTT
CASSILAGTEAFF
>.|TRBV19|TRBJ2-5|.
TGTGCCAGTAGTATACGCGGGCAAGAGGCCCAGTACTTC
CASSIRGQEAQYF
>few|TRBV3-1|TRBJ2-1|TRBD2
TGTGCCAGCAGCCTATATAGCGGGGCGGCCTACAATGAGCAGTTCTTC
CASSLYSGAAYNEQFF